A single sample gave rise to the 14 T cell receptor beta chains below, sequenced in a study of T cells in Graves' hyperthyroidism and ophthalmopathy. Amplified TCR beta CDR3 regions derived from RNA transcripts. A set of HTBI primers served as the primers for a first-round RT-PCR of the TCR CDR3. TCRdb re-derived calls from the multiplex PCR reads in MiXCR, one entry per CDR3 protein. The table includes about 400,000 distinct CDR3 sequences, nearly 15% detected once. The sequenced sample consisted of blood. The receptors here all came from a woman aged 60-75 years with Graves' ophthalmopathy.

Many counts were recorded for this clonotype. CDR3 in DNA: TGTGCCTACGGACTTATCTACGAGCAGTACTTC. This gives the protein CAYGLIYEQYF. The V and J genes are TRBV30 and TRBJ2-7; D possibly corresponds to TRBD2 (5 bases). The CDR3 is 11 amino acids. Germline V CDR1 and CDR2: GTSNPN, SVGIG (reference sequence). V lost 7 bases, J lost 3 bases, and 10 bases lay in between.

This rearrangement joins TRBV9 to TRBJ2-7; TRBD1 is a possible D gene (6 bases). Germline lookup yields CDR1 SGDLS and CDR2 YYNGEE. Trimming pared 4 bases from V and 4 bases from J, leaving 12 bases between. This CDR3 region has 13 residues. CDR3 sequence: CASSHGQSYEQYF. CDR3 coding DNA: TGTGCCAGCAGCCACGGACAGAGTTACGAGCAGTACTTC.

This clonotype was observed many times. The genes are TRBV6-5 and TRBJ2-7; D is possibly TRBD1 or TRBD2 (5 bases each). The V end lost 0 bases, the J end lost 2 bases, and 11 bases lay between the germline ends. This CDR3 comprises 15 residues. Germline CDR1 MNHEY, CDR2 SVGAGI. The CDR3 spells CASSYSGTVAYEQYF. The CDR3 coding sequence is TGTGCCAGCAGTTACTCCGGGACCGTGGCCTACGAGCAGTACTTC.

This clonotype was observed a handful of times. The chain links TRBV24-1 to TRBJ2-5; 7 positions match TRBD2. Trimming took 5 bases from V and 3 from J; bases not matched to a gene: 11. Germline V CDR1 and CDR2: KGHDR, SFDVKD. The CDR3 sequence is 16 residues long. The DNA of the CDR3 is TGTGCCACCAGTGGGGGTCTGTGGGGGGGGAAAGAGACCCAGTACTTC. The encoded protein is CATSGGLWGGKETQYF.

This clonotype was recorded at least ten times. The chain uses TRBV20-1 and TRBJ2-7; weak D call: TRBD2 (5 bases). Germline V gives CDR1 DFQATT, CDR2 SNEGSKA (reference sequence). The CDR3 is 15 residues long. V lost 0 bases and J 5 bases, leaving 17 bases between the germline ends. This CDR3 is CSARDGAGDGDEQYF. The CDR3, as DNA: TGCAGTGCTAGAGACGGAGCAGGAGACGGGGACGAGCAGTACTTC.

V usage is TRBV30 and J usage is TRBJ2-7; TRBD1 aligns across 8 bases. The germline V gene has CDR1 GTSNPN and CDR2 SVGIG (reference sequence). This CDR3 comprises 13 residues. After removal of 5 bases from V and 3 bases from J, the junction contained 6 bases not matched to a gene. CDR3 amino acids: CAWARGTGYEQYF. DNA for the CDR3: TGTGCCTGGGCAAGAGGGACAGGCTACGAGCAGTACTTC.

This clonotype has more than one count but fewer than ten. This chain uses TRBV6-4 with TRBJ2-1; 10 bases are shared with TRBD2. CDR1 is MRHNA and CDR2 is SNTAGT in the germline V gene. Losses at the gene ends were 5 bases for V and 9 bases for J; bases not matched to a gene: 7. The CDR3 extends over 14 amino acids. CDR3 coding DNA: TGTGCCAGCAGTTTAGCGGGAGGCCGGGGTGAGCAGTTCTTC. Translating it yields CASSLAGGRGEQFF.

This clonotype was recorded a few times. Possible read error: a much larger clone is one base away. The V call is TRBV6-1, the J call TRBJ2-5; D tentatively reads TRBD1 or TRBD2 (5 bases each). The germline V gene has CDR1 MNHNS and CDR2 SASEGT. CDR3 size: 14 residues. Here the CDR3 DNA reads TGTGCCGGCAGGGACGGCGGTAACCAAGAGACCCAGTACTTC. As protein: CAGRDGGNQETQYF.

The J gene is TRBJ2-7, the V gene TRBV6-4; a weak D match, TRBD2 (5 bases). Germline loops: CDR1 MRHNA, CDR2 SNTAGT. The CDR3 is 13 amino acids. V lost 8 bases and J 2 bases, leaving 13 bases between the germline ends. The CDR3 here is CASVRGRPYEQYF. The CDR3 nucleotides read TGTGCCAGCGTCCGGGGAAGGCCCTACGAGCAGTACTTC.

The table lists this clonotype with many counts. The chain has TRBV3-1 and TRBJ2-3; no clear D. V gave up 0 bases and J gave up 3 bases, with 4 bases separating them. The CDR3 is 13 residues long. From germline, CDR1 is LGHDT and CDR2 YNNKEL (reference sequence). The CDR3 protein is CASSQERTDTQYF. CDR3 nucleotides: TGTGCCAGCAGCCAAGAGCGGACAGATACGCAGTATTTT.

This clonotype has a count of ten or more. CDR3 nucleotide sequence: TGCAGTGCTAGGAGGGTGGGCGGTCGGACCTACAATGAGCAGTTCTTC. Encoded protein: CSARRVGGRTYNEQFF. The V call is TRBV20-1, the J call TRBJ2-1; a possible D gene is TRBD2 (5 bases). Looked up from germline, CDR1 is DFQATT and CDR2 is SNEGSKA (reference sequence). V lost 3 bases to trimming and J lost 2 bases, with 17 bases between them. The CDR3 has 16 residues.

This clonotype showed up just a few times. This chain joins TRBV7-2 and TRBJ2-7, with a possible D match to TRBD2 (6 bases). The CDR3 consists of 13 residues. Germline V gene sequence: CDR1 SGHTA, CDR2 FQGNSA. V was pared by 3 bases and J by 3 bases, with 9 bases between. CDR3 in DNA: TGTGCCAGCAGCTTCGGGACTTTCTACGAGCAGTACTTC. It codes for CASSFGTFYEQYF. The full variable domain, its missing parts supplied by reference TRBV7-2 and TRBJ2-7, is GAGVSQSPSNKVTEKGKDVELRCDPISGHTALYWYRQSLGQGLEFLIYFQGNSAPDKSGLPSDRFSAERTGGSVSTLTIQRTQQEDSAVYLCASSFGTFYEQYFGPGTRLTVT.

This clonotype was recorded many times. The J gene is TRBJ1-1, the V gene TRBV18; D remains unclear. Germline lookup yields CDR1 KGHSH and CDR2 LQKENI. The V end lost 0 bases, the J end lost 10 bases, and 9 bases lay between the germline ends. The CDR3 covers 12 residues. CDR3 loop: CASSPPGKGAFF. The CDR3 DNA reads as TGTGCCAGCTCACCACCGGGGAAAGGAGCTTTCTTT.

This clonotype has more than one count but fewer than ten. This rearrangement joins TRBV29-1 to TRBJ2-3; possible D gene TRBD2, 5 bases. Looked up from germline, CDR1 is SQVTM and CDR2 is ANQGSEA. Trimming took off 1 base at V and 1 base at J, with 9 bases between the two ends. This CDR3 has 14 residues. The CDR3 coding sequence is TGCAGCGTTGAAGGCCCCGGGGGCACAGATACGCAGTATTTT. Translated, it gives CSVEGPGGTDTQYF.